This is a list of T cell receptor beta chains from one sample in a study of T cell responses to AZD1222 COVID-19 vaccine. TCRdb's copy holds only in-frame clones and misses some; the assay was immunoSEQ multiplex PCR. This table holds roughly 190,000 clones, around 90% found once. The material sequenced was peripheral blood, taken 28 days after the second dose of the MenACWY control vaccine. The receptors originated from an adult who received the MenACWY meningococcal vaccine as a control. Each CDR3 is given with its conserved first and last residue. The D gene is left open where the match is weak. Expanded clones get a size class; other rows say once, few or many, or leave the size out.

TRBJ2-1,TRBV12-5,.,TRBD2,TGTGCTAGTGGCGACCCGGGGACTAGCGGGAGAAATGAGCAGTTCTTC,CASGDPGTSGRNEQFF
TRBJ2-7,TRBV21-1,.,.,TGTGCCAGCAGCGATCGACAGGACTACGAGCAGTACTTC,CASSDRQDYEQYF
TRBJ2-2,TRBV7-7,.,TRBD1,TGTGCTAGCAGCTCTCAACAAACAGGGGCCGGGGAGCTGTTTTTT,CASSSQQTGAGELFF
TRBJ2-7,TRBV2,.,TRBD1,TGTGCCAGCAGGAGACAGGGGGCGACCTACGAGCAGTACTTC,CASRRQGATYEQYF
TRBJ2-2,TRBV29-1,.,.,TGCAGCGTTGCCCCTTTCACCGGGGAGCTGTTTTTT,CSVAPFTGELFF
TRBJ2-1,TRBV4-3,.,.,TGCGCCAGCAGCCAAGGGGTCTACAATGAGCAGTTCTTC,CASSQGVYNEQFF
TRBJ2-7,TRBV28,.,TRBD1,TGTGCCAGCAGCATGAATCGGGACAGGGGATACGAGCAGTACTTC,CASSMNRDRGYEQYF
TRBJ2-3,TRBV9,.,.,TGTGCCAGCAGCCTCACCTTGACTGGGACTGGGACAGATACGCAGTATTTT,CASSLTLTGTGTDTQYF
TRBJ2-5,TRBV27,.,TRBD2,TGTGCCAGCAGTCCCGGACTAGTGTTCCCCACCCGAGAGACCCAGTACTTC,CASSPGLVFPTRETQYF
TRBJ2-7,TRBV7-2,once,.,TGTGCCAGCAGCGATATGGCTGAGCAGTACTTC,CASSDMAEQYF
TRBJ1-1,TRBV7-9,.,.,TGTGCCAGCAGCAGGACAGAGAACACTGAAGCTTTCTTT,CASSRTENTEAFF
TRBJ1-2,TRBV24-1,.,.,TGTGCCACCAGTGACCCTGACAGCTATGGCTACACCTTC,CATSDPDSYGYTF
TRBJ1-3,TRBV7-8,.,.,TGTGCCAGCAGCTTAGGGGGGGGGTTCTCTGGAAACACCATATATTTT,CASSLGGGFSGNTIYF
TRBJ2-1,TRBV30,.,TRBD1,TGTGCCTGGATCCAGGGGGCCAGGAAGTTCTTC,CAWIQGARKFF
TRBJ1-2,TRBV5-8,.,.,TGTGCCAGCAGCTTGGCCACCGTGGTTGGCTACACCTTC,CASSLATVVGYTF
TRBJ1-5,TRBV7-9,once,.,TGTGCCAGCAGCTTAGTACGTGGAGACGGTAGCAATCAGCCCCAGCATTTT,CASSLVRGDGSNQPQHF
TRBJ1-2,TRBV24-1,.,TRBD1,TGTGCCACCAGTGACTACAGGGGCGGAGGCTACACCTTC,CATSDYRGGGYTF
TRBJ1-1,TRBV14,.,.,TGTGCCAGCAGCCTGAGGGACACTGAAGCTTTCTTT,CASSLRDTEAFF
TRBJ1-2,TRBV14,.,TRBD1,TGTGCCAGCAGTCAGGGGACAGCGATCTATGGCTACACCTTC,CASSQGTAIYGYTF
TRBJ1-6,TRBV6-5,.,TRBD1,TGTGCCAGCAGGAGGGGGCAGCCGGATTCACCCCTCCACTTT,CASRRGQPDSPLHF